The table lists the clone carrying this TCR beta chain with a few counts. The antigen is undetermined. Vbeta (60) and Jbeta (13) primers were used in the PCR. Some clones are missing from TCRdb's copy, which holds only in-frame ones; the method was immunoSEQ multiplex PCR. The data contain roughly 120,000 clones, around 73% of them singletons. CDR3 length: 18 residues. The V end lost 4 bases, the J end lost 3 bases, and 23 bases lay between the germline ends. Germline loops: CDR1 SGDLS, CDR2 YYNGEE. This specimen comes from a study of cytomegalovirus exposure and HLA in healthy donors. Findings and limits, study-wide: A later analysis reportedly found fewer N-insertions in an Asian-associated ancestry cluster than the roughly 680-donor mean.

This TCR was recovered from a woman in her twenties or thirties in good health and CMV-seropositive. The specimen was PBMCs. The chain is built from TRBV9 and TRBJ1-3; D remains unclear. The CDR3: CASSPEGGDTRRGNTIYF. The CDR3, as DNA: TGTGCCAGCAGCCCAGAGGGTGGAGACACCCGGCGTGGAAACACCATATATTTT. The variable domain in full, with the rest retrieved from reference TRBV9 and TRBJ1-3, is DSGVTQTPKHLITATGQRVTLRCSPRSGDLSVYWYQQSLDQGLQFLIQYYNGEERAKGNILERFSAQQFPDLHSELNLSSLELGDSALYFCASSPEGGDTRRGNTIYFGEGSWLTVV.